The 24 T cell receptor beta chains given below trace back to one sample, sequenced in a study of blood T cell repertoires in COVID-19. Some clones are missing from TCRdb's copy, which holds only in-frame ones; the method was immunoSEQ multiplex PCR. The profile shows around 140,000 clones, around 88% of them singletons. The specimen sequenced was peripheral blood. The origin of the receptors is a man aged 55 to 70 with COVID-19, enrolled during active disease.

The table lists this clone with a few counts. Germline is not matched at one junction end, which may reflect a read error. The CDR3 here is CASTLLAGGDGGDGYTF. The CDR3 coding sequence is TGTGCCAGCACCTTGTTGGCCGGGGGGGATGGAGGAGATGGCTACACCTTC. The chain combines TRBV5-5 with TRBJ1-2; D is possibly TRBD1 (5 bases). From germline, CDR1 is SGHKS and CDR2 YYEKEE (reference sequence). The CDR3 is made up of 17 amino acids.

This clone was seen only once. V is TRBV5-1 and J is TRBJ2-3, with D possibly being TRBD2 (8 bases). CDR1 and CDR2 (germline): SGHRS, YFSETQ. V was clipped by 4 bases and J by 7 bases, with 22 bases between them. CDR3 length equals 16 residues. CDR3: CASSPPSGGRGNTQYF. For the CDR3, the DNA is TGCGCCAGCAGCCCCCCAAGCGGGGGCAGGGGGAATACGCAGTATTTT.

CDR3 bases: TGTGCCAGCACCAGGTCGGGGGGGATGAACACTGAAGCTTTCTTT. Protein sequence: CASTRSGGMNTEAFF. This chain links TRBV7-9 with TRBJ1-1, with D maybe TRBD1 (5 bases). The CDR3 has 15 residues. Per germline, CDR1 SEHNR and CDR2 FQNEAQ (reference sequence). V was shortened by 7 bases and J by 0 bases, with 15 bases between the two germline ends.

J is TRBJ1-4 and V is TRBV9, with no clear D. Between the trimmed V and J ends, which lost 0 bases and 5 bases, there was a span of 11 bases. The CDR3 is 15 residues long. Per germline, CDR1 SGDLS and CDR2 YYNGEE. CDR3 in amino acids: CASSVGLSSNEKLFF. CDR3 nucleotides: TGTGCCAGCAGCGTAGGCCTGAGTTCCAATGAAAAACTGTTTTTT.

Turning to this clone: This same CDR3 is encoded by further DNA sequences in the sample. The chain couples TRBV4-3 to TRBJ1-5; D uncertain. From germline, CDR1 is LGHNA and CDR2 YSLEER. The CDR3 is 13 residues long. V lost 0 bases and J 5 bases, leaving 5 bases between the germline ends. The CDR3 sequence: CASSQDRDQPQHF. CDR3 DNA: TGCGCCAGCAGCCAAGACCGAGATCAGCCCCAGCATTTT.

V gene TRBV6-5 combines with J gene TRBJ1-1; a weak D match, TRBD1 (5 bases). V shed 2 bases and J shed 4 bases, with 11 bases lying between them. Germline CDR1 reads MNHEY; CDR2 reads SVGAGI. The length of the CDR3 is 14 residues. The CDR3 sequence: CASSYTGGGTEAFF. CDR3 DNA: TGTGCCAGCAGTTACACCGGGGGTGGCACTGAAGCTTTCTTT.

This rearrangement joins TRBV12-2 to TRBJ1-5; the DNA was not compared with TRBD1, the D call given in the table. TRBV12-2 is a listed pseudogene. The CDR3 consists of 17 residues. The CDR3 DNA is TGTGCAAGTCGCAGTTGGGGCCCGGCCTTTAGCAATCAGCCCCAGCATTTT. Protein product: CASRSWGPAFSNQPQHF.

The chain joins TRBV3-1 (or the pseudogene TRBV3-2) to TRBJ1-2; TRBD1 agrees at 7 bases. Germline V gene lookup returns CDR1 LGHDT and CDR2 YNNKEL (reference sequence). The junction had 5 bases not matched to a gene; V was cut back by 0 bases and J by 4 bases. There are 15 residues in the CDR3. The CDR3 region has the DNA TGTGCCAGCAGCCAAGATCCACAGGGGCTCTATGGCTACACCTTC. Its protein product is CASSQDPQGLYGYTF.

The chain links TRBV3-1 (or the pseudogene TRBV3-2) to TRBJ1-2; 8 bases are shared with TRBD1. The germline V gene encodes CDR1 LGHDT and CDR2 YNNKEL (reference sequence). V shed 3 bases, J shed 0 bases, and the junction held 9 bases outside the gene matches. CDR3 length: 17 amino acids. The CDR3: CASSHPLTDRANYGYTF. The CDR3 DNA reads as TGTGCCAGCAGCCACCCCCTAACGGACAGGGCTAACTATGGCTACACCTTC.

The CDR3 loop is CATKPGQGFYQPQHF. The CDR3 nucleotides read TGTGCCACCAAACCGGGACAGGGTTTTTATCAGCCCCAGCATTTT. The J gene is TRBJ1-5, the V gene TRBV28; 9 bases align to TRBD1. The CDR3 contains 15 residues. The germline V gene has CDR1 MDHEN and CDR2 SYDVKM. V trimming: 10 bases; J trimming: 5 bases; junction bases outside the gene matches: 12.

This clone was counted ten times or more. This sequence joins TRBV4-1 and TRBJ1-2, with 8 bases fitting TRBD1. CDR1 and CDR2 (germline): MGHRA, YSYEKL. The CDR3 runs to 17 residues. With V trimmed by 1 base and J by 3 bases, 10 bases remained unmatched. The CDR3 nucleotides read TGCGCCAGCAGCCAAGGGGAGACAGGGGTGCGCTACTATGGCTACACCTTC. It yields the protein CASSQGETGVRYYGYTF.

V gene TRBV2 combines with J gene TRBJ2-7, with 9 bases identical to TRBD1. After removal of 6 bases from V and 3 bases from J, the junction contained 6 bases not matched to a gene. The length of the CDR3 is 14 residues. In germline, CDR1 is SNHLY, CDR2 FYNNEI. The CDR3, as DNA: TGTGCCAGCAGCGATGTGGGACAGGGCTACGAGCAGTACTTC. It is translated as CASSDVGQGYEQYF.

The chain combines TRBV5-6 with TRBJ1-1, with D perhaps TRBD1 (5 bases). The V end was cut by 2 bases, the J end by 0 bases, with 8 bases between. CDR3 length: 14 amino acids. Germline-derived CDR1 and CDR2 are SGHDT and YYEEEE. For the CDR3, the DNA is TGTGCCAGCAGCTTTCGGGGGGTGAACACTGAAGCTTTCTTT. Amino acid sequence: CASSFRGVNTEAFF.

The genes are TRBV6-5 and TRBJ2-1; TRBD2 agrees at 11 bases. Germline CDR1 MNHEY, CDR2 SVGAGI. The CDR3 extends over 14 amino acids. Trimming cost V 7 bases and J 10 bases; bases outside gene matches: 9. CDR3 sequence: CASTEGIAGGEQFF. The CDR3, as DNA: TGTGCCAGCACCGAGGGGATAGCGGGGGGGGAGCAGTTCTTC.

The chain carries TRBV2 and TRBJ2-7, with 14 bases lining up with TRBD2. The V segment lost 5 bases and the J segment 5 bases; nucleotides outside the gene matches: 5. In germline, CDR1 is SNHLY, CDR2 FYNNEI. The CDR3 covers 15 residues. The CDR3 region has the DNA TGTGCCAGCAGTTCCCGGACTAGCGGGGGGCACGAGCAGTACTTC. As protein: CASSSRTSGGHEQYF.

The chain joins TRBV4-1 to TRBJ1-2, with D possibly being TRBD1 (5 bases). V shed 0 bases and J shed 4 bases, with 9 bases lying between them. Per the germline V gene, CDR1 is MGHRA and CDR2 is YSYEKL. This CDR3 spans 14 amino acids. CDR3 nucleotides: TGCGCCAGCAGCCAAGATAGGGGAATCTATGGCTACACCTTC. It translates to CASSQDRGIYGYTF.

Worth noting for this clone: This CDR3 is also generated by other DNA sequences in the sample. CDR3 sequence reads: CASSQTGWNTEAFF. The CDR3 bases are TGTGCCAGCAGCCAGACGGGGTGGAACACTGAAGCTTTCTTT. The rearrangement joins TRBV14 to TRBJ1-1, with D unclear. Germline V CDR1 and CDR2: SGHDN, FVKESK. Trimming took 3 bases from V and 1 from J, leaving 9 bases between them. The CDR3 is 14 residues long.

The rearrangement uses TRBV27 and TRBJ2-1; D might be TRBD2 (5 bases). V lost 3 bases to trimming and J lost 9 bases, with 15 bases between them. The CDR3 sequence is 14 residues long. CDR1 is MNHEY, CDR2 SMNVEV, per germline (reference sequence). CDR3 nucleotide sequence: TGTGCCAGCAGTTTTAACCTCCTAGCTACTGAGCAGTTCTTC. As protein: CASSFNLLATEQFF.

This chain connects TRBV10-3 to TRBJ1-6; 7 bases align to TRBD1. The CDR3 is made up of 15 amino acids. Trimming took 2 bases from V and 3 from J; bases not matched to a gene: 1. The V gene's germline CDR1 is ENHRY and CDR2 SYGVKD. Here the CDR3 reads CAISEGQVYNSPLHF. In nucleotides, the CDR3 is TGTGCCATCAGTGAGGGACAGGTCTATAATTCACCCCTCCACTTT.

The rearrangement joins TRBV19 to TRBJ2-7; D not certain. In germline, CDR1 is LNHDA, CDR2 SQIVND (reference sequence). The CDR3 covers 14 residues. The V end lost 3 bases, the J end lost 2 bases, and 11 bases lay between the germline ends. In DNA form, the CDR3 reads TGTGCCAGTAGTATTACGGGTTCCACCTACGAGCAGTACTTC. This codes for CASSITGSTYEQYF.

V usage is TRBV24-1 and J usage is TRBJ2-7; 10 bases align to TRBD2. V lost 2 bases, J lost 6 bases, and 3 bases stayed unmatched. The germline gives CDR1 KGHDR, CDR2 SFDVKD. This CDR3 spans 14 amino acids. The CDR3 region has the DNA TGTGCCACCAGTGATTCTAGCGGGGGTGGCGAGCAGTACTTC. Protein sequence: CATSDSSGGGEQYF.

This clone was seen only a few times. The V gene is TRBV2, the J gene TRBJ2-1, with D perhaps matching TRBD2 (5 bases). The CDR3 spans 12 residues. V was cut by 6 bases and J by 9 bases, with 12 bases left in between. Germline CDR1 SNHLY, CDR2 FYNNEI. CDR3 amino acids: CASRATRGEQFF. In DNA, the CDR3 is TGTGCCAGCAGAGCTACTAGAGGTGAGCAGTTCTTC. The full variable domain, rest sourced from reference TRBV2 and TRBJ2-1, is EPEVTQTPSHQVTQMGQEVILRCVPISNHLYFYWYRQILGQKVEFLVSFYNNEISEKSEIFDDQFSVERPDGSNFTLKIRSTKLEDSAMYFCASRATRGEQFFGPGTRLTVL.

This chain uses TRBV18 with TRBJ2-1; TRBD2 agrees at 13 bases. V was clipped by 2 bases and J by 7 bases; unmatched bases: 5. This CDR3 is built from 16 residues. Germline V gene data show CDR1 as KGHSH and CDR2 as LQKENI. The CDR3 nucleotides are TGTGCCAGCTCACCAGAACTAGCGGGGGGGCTAAATGAGCAGTTCTTC. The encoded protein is CASSPELAGGLNEQFF.

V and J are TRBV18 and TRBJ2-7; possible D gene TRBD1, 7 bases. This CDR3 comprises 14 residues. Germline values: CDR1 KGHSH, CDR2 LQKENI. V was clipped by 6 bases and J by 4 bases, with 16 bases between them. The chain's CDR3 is CASSLGGRGYEQYF. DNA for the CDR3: TGTGCCAGCTCCCTGGGGGGCAGGGGGTACGAGCAGTACTTC. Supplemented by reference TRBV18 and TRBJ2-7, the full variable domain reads NAGVMQNPRHLVRRRGQEARLRCSPMKGHSHVYWYRQLPEEGLKFMVYLQKENIIDESGMPKERFSAEFPKEGPSILRIQQVVRGDSAAYFCASSLGGRGYEQYFGPGTRLTVT.